What follows describes a single TCR beta chain. What it recognizes is unknown. The data are from a study of naive and memory T cell subsets. General study points: In naive cells, over 85% of TCR sequences were seen only once. Possibly reflecting memory cells re-expressing CD45RA, a few larger clonotypes occurred in naive repertoires, especially CD8. Naive and memory subsets had different power law exponents for TCR abundance. Gini index rose across naive, CM, EM and EMRA in CD4 and CD8.

This CDR3 spans 11 amino acids. Trimming removed 6 bases from V and 10 bases from J; junction bases left unmatched: 1. Germline V gene data show CDR1 as LNHDA and CDR2 as SQIVND (reference sequence). An equimolar mix of two oligonucleotides served as the beta constant-region primer for TRBC1 and TRBC2. Ligated cDNA was amplified by four rounds of PCR with nested alpha and beta constant-region primers and SP2. TCRdb re-called the UMI-ligation and nested PCR reads through MiXCR, storing one row per CDR3 protein. The repertoire consists of about 150,000 distinct CDR3 sequences, with roughly 22% occurring once and the leading ten covering over 0.09%.

The receptor was derived from a human donor in good health. The J gene is TRBJ1-4, the V gene TRBV19, with 8 bases matching TRBD1. Input material: naive CD4+ T cells from blood. CDR3 DNA sequence: TGTGCCAGTAGCACAGGGGGAAAACTGTTTTTT. Translation: CASSTGGKLFF.